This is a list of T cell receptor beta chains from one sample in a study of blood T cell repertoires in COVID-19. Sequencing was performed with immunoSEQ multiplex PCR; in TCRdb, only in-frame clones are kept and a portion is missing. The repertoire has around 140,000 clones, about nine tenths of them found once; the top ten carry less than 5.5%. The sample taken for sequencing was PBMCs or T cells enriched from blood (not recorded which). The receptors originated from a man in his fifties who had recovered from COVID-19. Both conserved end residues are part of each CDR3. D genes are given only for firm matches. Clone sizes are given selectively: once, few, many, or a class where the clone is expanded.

CDR3 protein: CATLDREGNEKLFF; CDR3 DNA: TGCGCCACTCTGGACCGGGAGGGGAATGAAAAACTGTTTTTT; J gene: TRBJ1-4; clone size: .; V gene: TRBV10-2; D gene: .
CDR3 protein: CAWSRGGSGTGELFF; CDR3 DNA: TGTGCCTGGAGTCGGGGGGGGAGTGGCACCGGGGAGCTGTTTTTT; J gene: TRBJ2-2; clone size: .; V gene: TRBV30; D gene: TRBD2
CDR3 protein: CASSLDAGPEETQYF; CDR3 DNA: TGTGCCAGCAGCTTGGACGCAGGGCCGGAAGAGACCCAGTACTTC; J gene: TRBJ2-5; clone size: .; V gene: TRBV5-4; D gene: .
CDR3 protein: CASRASGVSYNEQFF; CDR3 DNA: TGTGCCAGCAGGGCTAGCGGGGTGTCCTACAATGAGCAGTTCTTC; J gene: TRBJ2-1; clone size: .; V gene: TRBV6-5; D gene: TRBD2
CDR3 protein: CASSLGAGASYGYTF; CDR3 DNA: TGCGCCAGCAGCTTGGGGGCAGGTGCCTCATATGGCTACACCTTC; J gene: TRBJ1-2; clone size: few; V gene: TRBV5-1; D gene: .
CDR3 protein: CASSPQDTPKYTEAFF; CDR3 DNA: TGTGCCAGCAGCCCACAGGACACCCCGAAGTACACTGAAGCTTTCTTT; J gene: TRBJ1-1; clone size: .; V gene: TRBV7-9; D gene: .
CDR3 protein: CASSQDRSGGDLNTQYF; CDR3 DNA: TGCGCCAGCAGCCAAGATAGGAGCGGGGGGGACCTTAATACGCAGTATTTT; J gene: TRBJ2-3; clone size: few; V gene: TRBV4-3; D gene: TRBD2
CDR3 protein: CASSIGVAGGFKETQYF; CDR3 DNA: TGTGCCAGTAGTATCGGGGTAGCGGGGGGGTTTAAAGAGACCCAGTACTTC; J gene: TRBJ2-5; clone size: .; V gene: TRBV19; D gene: TRBD2
CDR3 protein: CASSTRGGDTEAFF; CDR3 DNA: TGTGCCAGTAGCACAAGGGGGGGGGACACTGAAGCTTTCTTT; J gene: TRBJ1-1; clone size: .; V gene: TRBV19; D gene: .
CDR3 protein: CASSSESRSGDEQFF; CDR3 DNA: TGCGCCAGCAGCTCGGAATCGCGGTCGGGGGATGAGCAGTTCTTC; J gene: TRBJ2-1; clone size: once; V gene: TRBV5-1; D gene: .
CDR3 protein: CASSHRDKGSYNEQFF; CDR3 DNA: TGTGCCAGTAGCCACAGGGATAAGGGCTCCTACAATGAGCAGTTCTTC; J gene: TRBJ2-1; clone size: .; V gene: TRBV19; D gene: .
CDR3 protein: CASSLSSGTYEQYF; CDR3 DNA: TGTGCCAGCAGTTTGTCTAGCGGGACCTACGAGCAGTACTTC; J gene: TRBJ2-7; clone size: .; V gene: TRBV27; D gene: TRBD2
CDR3 protein: CASSLTAGYNQPQHF; CDR3 DNA: TGTGCCAGCAGCTTAACGGCGGGTTACAATCAGCCCCAGCATTTT; J gene: TRBJ1-5; clone size: .; V gene: TRBV7-8; D gene: .
CDR3 protein: CASSDPGTVAEAFF; CDR3 DNA: TGTGCCAGCAGTGATCCCGGGACTGTCGCTGAAGCTTTCTTT; J gene: TRBJ1-1; clone size: .; V gene: TRBV6-1; D gene: .
CDR3 protein: CASTLNRGNTEAFF; CDR3 DNA: TGTGCCAGCACCCTGAACCGAGGAAACACTGAAGCTTTCTTT; J gene: TRBJ1-1; clone size: .; V gene: TRBV7-8; D gene: .
CDR3 protein: CASSEGGGDTQYF; CDR3 DNA: TGTGCCAGCAGTGAGGGGGGAGGGGATACGCAGTATTTT; J gene: TRBJ2-3; clone size: .; V gene: TRBV25-1; D gene: TRBD2
CDR3 protein: CASSQDIYNEQFF; CDR3 DNA: TGTGCCAGCAGTCAGGACATATACAATGAGCAGTTCTTC; J gene: TRBJ2-1; clone size: .; V gene: TRBV6-2/TRBV6-3; D gene: .
CDR3 protein: CASIGDFHQPQHF; CDR3 DNA: TGTGCCAGTATCGGGGACTTCCATCAGCCCCAGCATTTT; J gene: TRBJ1-5; clone size: .; V gene: TRBV19; D gene: .
CDR3 protein: CASSYPGASGSYEQYF; CDR3 DNA: TGTGCCAGCAGCTATCCCGGGGCTAGCGGGAGTTACGAGCAGTACTTC; J gene: TRBJ2-7; clone size: .; V gene: TRBV7-9; D gene: TRBD2
CDR3 protein: CASGLNSGNTIYF; CDR3 DNA: TGTGCTAGTGGACTGAACTCTGGAAACACCATATATTTT; J gene: TRBJ1-3; clone size: .; V gene: TRBV12-5; D gene: .
CDR3 protein: CASRRQGDTGELFF; CDR3 DNA: TGTGCCAGCAGAAGACAGGGGGACACCGGGGAGCTGTTTTTT; J gene: TRBJ2-2; clone size: .; V gene: TRBV7-3; D gene: TRBD1
CDR3 protein: CASNTGGGTGWTQYF; CDR3 DNA: TGTGCCAGCAATACGGGGGGCGGTACAGGTTGGACCCAGTACTTC; J gene: TRBJ2-5; clone size: .; V gene: TRBV7-2; D gene: .
CDR3 protein: CASGDRTGEKLFF; CDR3 DNA: TGTGCCAGCGGCGACCGGACAGGGGAAAAACTGTTTTTT; J gene: TRBJ1-4; clone size: few; V gene: TRBV12-3/TRBV12-4; D gene: TRBD1
CDR3 protein: CASSLSRVDNSPLHF; CDR3 DNA: TGCGCCAGCAGCTTGTCCAGGGTAGATAATTCACCCCTCCACTTT; J gene: TRBJ1-6; clone size: .; V gene: TRBV5-1; D gene: .
CDR3 protein: CATRPGGMAGGTTNEKLFF; CDR3 DNA: TGTGCCACCAGACCCGGCGGGATGGCGGGGGGAACAACTAATGAAAAACTGTTTTTT; J gene: TRBJ1-4; clone size: .; V gene: TRBV15; D gene: .
CDR3 protein: CASSADRAEDEQYF; CDR3 DNA: TGTGCCAGCAGCGCGGACAGGGCAGAGGACGAGCAGTACTTC; J gene: TRBJ2-7; clone size: .; V gene: TRBV9; D gene: TRBD1
CDR3 protein: CASSPADFSTDTQYF; CDR3 DNA: TGTGCCAGCAGCCCCGCGGACTTTAGCACAGATACGCAGTATTTT; J gene: TRBJ2-3; clone size: .; V gene: TRBV7-2; D gene: .
CDR3 protein: CASSVEQGRTDTQYF; CDR3 DNA: TGTGCCAGCAGCGTAGAACAGGGGAGGACAGATACGCAGTATTTT; J gene: TRBJ2-3; clone size: .; V gene: TRBV9; D gene: .
CDR3 protein: CASSLAPGLSSSGANVLTF; CDR3 DNA: TGCGCCAGCAGCTTGGCCCCAGGGTTAAGTTCGTCTGGGGCCAACGTCCTGACTTTC; J gene: TRBJ2-6; clone size: .; V gene: TRBV5-1; D gene: .
CDR3 protein: CATSRTGREATDTQYF; CDR3 DNA: TGTGCCACCAGTAGAACGGGGCGGGAGGCGACAGATACGCAGTATTTT; J gene: TRBJ2-3; clone size: .; V gene: TRBV24-1; D gene: TRBD2
CDR3 protein: CASSLVRADEQFF; CDR3 DNA: TGTGCCAGCAGCTTGGTCAGGGCAGATGAGCAGTTCTTC; J gene: TRBJ2-1; clone size: .; V gene: TRBV5-4; D gene: .
CDR3 protein: CASSLAGTSGEYEQYF; CDR3 DNA: TGTGCCAGCAGCTTAGCGGGGACTAGCGGGGAGTACGAGCAGTACTTC; J gene: TRBJ2-7; clone size: .; V gene: TRBV7-2; D gene: TRBD2
CDR3 protein: CASSLGTTQETQYF; CDR3 DNA: TGTGCCAGCAGTCTCGGGACTACTCAAGAGACCCAGTACTTC; J gene: TRBJ2-5; clone size: .; V gene: TRBV27; D gene: TRBD2
CDR3 protein: CASIMRQARNYGYTF; CDR3 DNA: TGTGCCAGCATCATGAGACAGGCCCGTAACTATGGCTACACCTTC; J gene: TRBJ1-2; clone size: .; V gene: TRBV5-6; D gene: .
CDR3 protein: CASSQERQGASVGQYF; CDR3 DNA: TGCGCCAGCAGCCAAGAACGACAGGGGGCGTCGGTTGGGCAGTACTTC; J gene: TRBJ2-7; clone size: .; V gene: TRBV4-3; D gene: TRBD1
CDR3 protein: CASPGEGTGYGYTF; CDR3 DNA: TGTGCCAGCCCGGGGGAGGGCACCGGATATGGCTACACCTTC; J gene: TRBJ1-2; clone size: .; V gene: TRBV5-8; D gene: .
CDR3 protein: CASSLDPATGGYGYTF; CDR3 DNA: TGCGCCAGCAGCTTGGACCCAGCGACAGGGGGCTATGGCTACACCTTC; J gene: TRBJ1-2; clone size: .; V gene: TRBV5-1; D gene: TRBD1
CDR3 protein: CASSQDLVAGWTYSNQPQHF; CDR3 DNA: TGCGCCAGCAGCCAAGATCTAGTGGCAGGATGGACATATAGCAATCAGCCCCAGCATTTT; J gene: TRBJ1-5; clone size: .; V gene: TRBV4-3; D gene: .
CDR3 protein: CASSYSSGTDTQYF; CDR3 DNA: TGTGCCAGCAGCTACTCTAGCGGCACAGATACGCAGTATTTT; J gene: TRBJ2-3; clone size: .; V gene: TRBV7-2; D gene: .
CDR3 protein: CASSTGLAASTDTQYF; CDR3 DNA: TGCGCCAGCAGCACAGGTCTAGCGGCTAGCACAGATACGCAGTATTTT; J gene: TRBJ2-3; clone size: .; V gene: TRBV5-1; D gene: TRBD2
CDR3 protein: CASSIGQGQAYEQYF; CDR3 DNA: TGTGCCAGTAGTATAGGACAGGGACAGGCCTACGAGCAGTACTTC; J gene: TRBJ2-7; clone size: .; V gene: TRBV19; D gene: TRBD1
CDR3 protein: CASSFSGTNTEAFF; CDR3 DNA: TGTGCCAGCAGCTTCTCAGGGACAAACACTGAAGCTTTCTTT; J gene: TRBJ1-1; clone size: .; V gene: TRBV7-2; D gene: .
CDR3 protein: CASSPPSTGVNYGYTF; CDR3 DNA: TGTGCCAGCTCACCACCATCGACAGGGGTTAACTATGGCTACACCTTC; J gene: TRBJ1-2; clone size: once; V gene: TRBV18; D gene: TRBD1
CDR3 protein: CASSLAGGDTEAFF; CDR3 DNA: TGCGCCAGCAGCTTGGCAGGGGGCGACACTGAAGCTTTCTTT; J gene: TRBJ1-1; clone size: .; V gene: TRBV5-1; D gene: TRBD1
CDR3 protein: CASSLEFVRGPGEKLFF; CDR3 DNA: TGTGCCAGCAGCTTAGAATTTGTGCGGGGTCCGGGGGAAAAACTGTTTTTT; J gene: TRBJ1-4; clone size: .; V gene: TRBV7-2; D gene: .